The TCR beta chain under discussion was sequenced for a study of cytomegalovirus exposure and HLA in healthy donors. In the study overall: Unique TCRs numbering about 87 million, obtained from HLA-typed donors, made up an early data release. The Caucasian-associated ancestry cluster contained 81% of the approximately 390 genotyped donors.

Details on this clone: The target antigen is unknown.

The CDR3 consists of 14 residues. CDR1 and CDR2 from the germline V gene are LGHNT and FRNRAP. V shed 7 bases and J 8 bases; nucleotides not matched to a gene: 10. The PCR used 60 Vbeta and 13 Jbeta primers. TCRdb keeps only in-frame clones here, not all; method: immunoSEQ multiplex PCR. The repertoire holds approximately 170,000 clones, with approximately 88% as singletons. Overall study findings and caveats: TCR beta sequences reportedly predicted most subjects' HLA-A and HLA-B alleles accurately. On later analysis, the bulk of CMV-associated TCR beta chains appeared to be HLA-restricted.

This receptor was identified in a boy between 2 and 10 years old in good health and CMV-seronegative. The chain links TRBV12-5 to TRBJ1-5; 8 bases fit TRBD1. The sample taken for sequencing was PBMCs. The CDR3 spells CASAPRTGSEPQHF. The CDR3 nucleotides read TGTGCTAGTGCCCCAAGGACAGGGAGTGAGCCCCAGCATTTT.